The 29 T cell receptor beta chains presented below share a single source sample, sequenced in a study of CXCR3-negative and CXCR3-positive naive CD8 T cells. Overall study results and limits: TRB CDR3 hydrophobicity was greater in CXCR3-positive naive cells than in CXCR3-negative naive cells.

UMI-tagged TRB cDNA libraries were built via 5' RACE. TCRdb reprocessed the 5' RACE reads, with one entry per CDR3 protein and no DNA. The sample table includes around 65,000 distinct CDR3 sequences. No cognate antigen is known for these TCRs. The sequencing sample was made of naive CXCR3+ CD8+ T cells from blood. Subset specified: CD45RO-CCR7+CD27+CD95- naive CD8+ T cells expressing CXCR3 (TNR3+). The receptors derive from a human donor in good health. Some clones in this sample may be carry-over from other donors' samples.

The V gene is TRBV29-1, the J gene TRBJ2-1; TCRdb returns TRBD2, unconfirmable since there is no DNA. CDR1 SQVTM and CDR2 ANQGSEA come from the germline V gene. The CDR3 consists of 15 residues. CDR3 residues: CSVIGGLAGENEQFF.

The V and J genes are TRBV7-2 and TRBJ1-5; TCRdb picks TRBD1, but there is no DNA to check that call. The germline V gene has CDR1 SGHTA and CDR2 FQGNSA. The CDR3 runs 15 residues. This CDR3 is CASSLGGGANQPQHF.

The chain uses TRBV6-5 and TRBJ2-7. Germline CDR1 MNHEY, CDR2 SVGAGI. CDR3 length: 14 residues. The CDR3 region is CASSYRTGSYEQYF.

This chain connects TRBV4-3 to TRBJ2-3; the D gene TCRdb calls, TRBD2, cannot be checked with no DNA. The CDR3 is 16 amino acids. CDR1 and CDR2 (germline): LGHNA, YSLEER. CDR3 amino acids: CASSQDWTPISRPQYF.

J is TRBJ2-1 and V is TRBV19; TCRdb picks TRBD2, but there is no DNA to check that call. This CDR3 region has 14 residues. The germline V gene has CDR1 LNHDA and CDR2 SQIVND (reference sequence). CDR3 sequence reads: CASRTSGRYNEQFF. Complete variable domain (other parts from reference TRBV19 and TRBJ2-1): DGGITQSPKYLFRKEGQNVTLSCEQNLNHDAMYWYRQDPGQGLRLIYYSQIVNDFQKGDIAEGYSVSREKKESFPLTVTSAQKNPTAFYLCASRTSGRYNEQFFGPGTRLTVL.

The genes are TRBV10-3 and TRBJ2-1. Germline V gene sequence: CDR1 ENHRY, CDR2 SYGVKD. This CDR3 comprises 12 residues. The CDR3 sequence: CATGGPKAGQFF.

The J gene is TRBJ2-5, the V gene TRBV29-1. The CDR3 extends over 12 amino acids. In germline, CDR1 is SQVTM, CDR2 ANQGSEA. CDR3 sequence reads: CSVEGYEETQYF.

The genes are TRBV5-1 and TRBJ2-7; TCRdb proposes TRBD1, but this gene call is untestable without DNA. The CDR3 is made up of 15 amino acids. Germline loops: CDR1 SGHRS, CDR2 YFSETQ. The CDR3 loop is CASRTGTVTYYEQYF.

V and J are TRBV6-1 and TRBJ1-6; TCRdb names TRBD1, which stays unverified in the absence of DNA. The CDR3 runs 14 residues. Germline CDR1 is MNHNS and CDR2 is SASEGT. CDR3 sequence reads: CASSPGTPSSPLHF.

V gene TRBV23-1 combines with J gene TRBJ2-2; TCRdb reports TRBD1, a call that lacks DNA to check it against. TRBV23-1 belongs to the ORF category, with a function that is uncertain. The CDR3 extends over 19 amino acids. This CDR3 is CASSHPGQGAVFDTGELFF.

CDR3 in amino acids: CASRYYRSSTDTQYF. This chain joins TRBV28 and TRBJ2-3; no DNA is available, so the TRBD1 call from TCRdb remains unchecked. Germline V gene lookup returns CDR1 MDHEN and CDR2 SYDVKM. CDR3 length: 15 amino acids.

The CDR3 sequence: CATPAIQEIYGYTF. The chain has TRBV6-2 or TRBV6-3 and TRBJ1-2. The CDR3 loop spans 14 amino acids. Per the germline V gene, CDR1 is MNHEY and CDR2 is SVGEGT.

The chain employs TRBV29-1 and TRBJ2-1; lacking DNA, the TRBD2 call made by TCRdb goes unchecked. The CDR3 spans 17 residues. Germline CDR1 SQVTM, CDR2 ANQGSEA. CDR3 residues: CSGGAGLAGGPYNEQLF.

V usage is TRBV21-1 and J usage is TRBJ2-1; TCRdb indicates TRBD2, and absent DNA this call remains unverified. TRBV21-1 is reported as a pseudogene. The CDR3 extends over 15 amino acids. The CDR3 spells CASSPRARGGNEQFF.

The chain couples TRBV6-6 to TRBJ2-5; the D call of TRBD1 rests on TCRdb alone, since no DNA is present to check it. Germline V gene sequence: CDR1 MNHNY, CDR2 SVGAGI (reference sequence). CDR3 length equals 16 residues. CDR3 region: CASSYPTTTGQETQYF.

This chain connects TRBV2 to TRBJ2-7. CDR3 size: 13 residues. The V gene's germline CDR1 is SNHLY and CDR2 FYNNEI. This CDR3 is CASRFPERHEQYF.

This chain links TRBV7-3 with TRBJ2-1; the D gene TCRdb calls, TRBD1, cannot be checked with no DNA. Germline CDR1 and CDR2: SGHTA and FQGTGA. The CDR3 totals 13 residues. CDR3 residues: CASSQPGQNEQFF.

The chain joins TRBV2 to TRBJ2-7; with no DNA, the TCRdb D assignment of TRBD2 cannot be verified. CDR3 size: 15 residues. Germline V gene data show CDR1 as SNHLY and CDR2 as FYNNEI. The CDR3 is CASLSSGAASYEQYF.

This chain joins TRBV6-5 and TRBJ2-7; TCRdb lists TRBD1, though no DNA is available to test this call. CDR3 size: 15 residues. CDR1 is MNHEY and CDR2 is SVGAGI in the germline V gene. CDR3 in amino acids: CASSYSMGTAYEQYF.

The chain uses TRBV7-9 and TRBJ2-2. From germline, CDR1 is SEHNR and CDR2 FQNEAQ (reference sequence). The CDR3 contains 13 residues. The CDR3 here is CASSTSNTGELFF.

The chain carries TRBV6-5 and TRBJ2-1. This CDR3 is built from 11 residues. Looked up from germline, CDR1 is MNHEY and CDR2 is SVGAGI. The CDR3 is CASSYEDLEFF.

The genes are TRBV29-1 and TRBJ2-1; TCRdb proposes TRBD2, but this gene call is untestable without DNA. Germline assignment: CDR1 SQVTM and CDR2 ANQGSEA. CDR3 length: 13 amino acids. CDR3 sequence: CSVWTSGFNEQFF.

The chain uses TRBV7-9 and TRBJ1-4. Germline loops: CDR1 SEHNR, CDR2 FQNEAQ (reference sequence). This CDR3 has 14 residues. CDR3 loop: CASSLVPRNEKLFF.

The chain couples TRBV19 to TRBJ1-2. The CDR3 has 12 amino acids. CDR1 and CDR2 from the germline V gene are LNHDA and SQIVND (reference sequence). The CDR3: CASNPGSYGYTF.

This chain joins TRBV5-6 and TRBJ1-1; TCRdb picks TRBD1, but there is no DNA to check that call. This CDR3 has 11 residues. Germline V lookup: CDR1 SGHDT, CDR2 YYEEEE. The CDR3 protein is CASSEGQVAFF.

CDR3 loop: CSARDPASYNEQFF. The chain joins TRBV20-1 to TRBJ2-1. This CDR3 is 14 amino acids long. CDR1 and CDR2 (germline): DFQATT, SNEGSKA (reference sequence).

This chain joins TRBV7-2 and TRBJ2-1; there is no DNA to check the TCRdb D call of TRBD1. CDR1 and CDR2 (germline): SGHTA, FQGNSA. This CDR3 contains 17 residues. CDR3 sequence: CASSLNLRDRYTNEQFF.

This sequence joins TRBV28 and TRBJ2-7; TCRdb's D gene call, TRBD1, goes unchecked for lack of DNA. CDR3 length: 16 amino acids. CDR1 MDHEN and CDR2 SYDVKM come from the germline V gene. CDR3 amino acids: CASSRTPGTVDYEQYF.

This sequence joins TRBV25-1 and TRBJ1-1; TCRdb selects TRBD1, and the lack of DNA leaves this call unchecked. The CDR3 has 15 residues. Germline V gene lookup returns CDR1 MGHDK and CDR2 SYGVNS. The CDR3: CATTTYDRENTEAFF. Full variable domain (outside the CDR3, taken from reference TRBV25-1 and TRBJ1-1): EADIYQTPRYLVIGTGKKITLECSQTMGHDKMYWYQQDPGMELHLIHYSYGVNSTEKGDLSSESTVSRIRTEHFPLTLESARPSHTSQYLCATTTYDRENTEAFFGQGTRLTVV.